The 12 T cell receptor beta chains below come from one sample, sequenced in a study of blood T cell repertoires in COVID-19. Profiling relied on immunoSEQ multiplex PCR, and the TCRdb table lists in-frame clones only, not all of them. The table records 340,000 or so clones, about 83% of them present only once. Sample: peripheral blood. These receptors were obtained from a man younger than 45 with active or convalescent COVID-19.

The chain employs TRBV20-1 and TRBJ2-2; 7 bases line up with TRBD2. After removal of 3 bases from V and 6 bases from J, the junction contained 7 bases not matched to a gene. This CDR3 has 14 amino acids. CDR1 is DFQATT, CDR2 SNEGSKA, per germline (reference sequence). The CDR3 DNA reads as TGCAGTGCTAGTGCGGCTAGCGGAGCCGGGGAGCTGTTTTTT. It codes for CSASAASGAGELFF.

The V call is TRBV6-5, the J call TRBJ1-4, with D possibly TRBD1 on 6 matching bases. Trimming pared 10 bases from V and 6 bases from J, leaving 12 bases between. The CDR3 runs to 12 residues. Germline V gene data show CDR1 as MNHEY and CDR2 as SVGAGI. The DNA for the CDR3 is TGTGCCATACGAGGGGGTGATGAAAAACTGTTTTTT. Its translation is CAIRGGDEKLFF.

The V and J genes are TRBV27 and TRBJ2-7, with D possibly TRBD2 on 6 matching bases. Germline values: CDR1 MNHEY, CDR2 SMNVEV (reference sequence). The CDR3 loop spans 13 amino acids. V was clipped by 7 bases and J by 5 bases, with 15 bases between them. CDR3 coding DNA: TGTGCCAGCACTGACGGCCCGGGGGACGAGCAGTACTTC. Translating gives CASTDGPGDEQYF.

V gene TRBV7-8 combines with J gene TRBJ1-4; D not certain. Trimming shortened V by 1 base and J by 5 bases, and 17 bases separated the two germline ends. The CDR3 totals 17 residues. Looked up from germline, CDR1 is SGHVS and CDR2 is FQNEAQ. CDR3 in amino acids: CASSLERARTGNEKLFF. CDR3 sequence (DNA): TGTGCCAGCAGCTTAGAAAGGGCTCGGACGGGGAATGAAAAACTGTTTTTT.

V is TRBV5-6 and J is TRBJ2-5, with TRBD2 identical over 7 bases. The CDR3 spans 14 residues. Germline trimming cut 1 base from V and 4 bases from J; bases unmatched to any gene: 4. Germline lookup yields CDR1 SGHDT and CDR2 YYEEEE. The CDR3 bases are TGTGCCAGCAGCTTGTTTGGGGAGGGAGAGACCCAGTACTTC. Protein: CASSLFGEGETQYF.

The chain recombines TRBV7-9 with TRBJ1-1; tentative D call: TRBD1 (5 bases). This CDR3 is built from 16 residues. The germline V and J ends were trimmed by 1 base and 0 bases, with 12 bases remaining between them. Germline assignment: CDR1 SEHNR and CDR2 FQNEAQ (reference sequence). The CDR3 nucleotides read TGTGCCAGCAGCTTAGGTCGGGGGAGGTTGAACACTGAAGCTTTCTTT. Its protein product is CASSLGRGRLNTEAFF.

V is TRBV5-5 and J is TRBJ1-2; D remains unclear. The CDR3 runs 15 residues. CDR1 is SGHKS and CDR2 is YYEKEE in the germline V gene (reference sequence). V dropped 0 bases and J dropped 8 bases, with 17 bases sitting between them. The CDR3 nucleotides read TGTGCCAGCAGCTTGGAGGAGCGAGGTTCAGTCGGCTACACCTTC. It yields the protein CASSLEERGSVGYTF.

This sequence joins TRBV7-6 and TRBJ2-7; 9 bases are shared with TRBD1. This CDR3 contains 15 residues. Germline assignment: CDR1 SGHVS and CDR2 FNYEAQ. V lost 4 bases, J lost 3 bases, and 7 bases stayed unmatched. The CDR3, as DNA: TGTGCCAGCAGCTCGATCCCGGGACAGGGCTACGAGCAGTACTTC. The encoded protein is CASSSIPGQGYEQYF.

This sequence joins TRBV10-3 and TRBJ2-5; 8 nucleotides line up with TRBD1. V lost 5 bases, J lost 0 bases, and 5 bases stayed unmatched. This CDR3 is 15 amino acids long. Germline V gene lookup returns CDR1 ENHRY and CDR2 SYGVKD. The CDR3 is CAISQTGGDQETQYF. The CDR3 nucleotides are TGTGCCATCAGTCAAACAGGGGGTGACCAAGAGACCCAGTACTTC.

The gene calls are TRBV11-3 and TRBJ2-4; 8 positions match TRBD1. The germline CDR1 and CDR2 sequences are SGHNT and YENEEA. V trimming: 7 bases; J trimming: 1 base; junction bases outside the gene matches: 3. The CDR3 spans 14 residues. The CDR3 DNA sequence: TGTGCCAGCAAGACAGGGGAGGCCAAAAACATTCAGTACTTC. Its protein product is CASKTGEAKNIQYF.

The chain uses TRBV5-6 and TRBJ1-1, with 7 bases matching TRBD1. This CDR3 spans 15 amino acids. With V trimmed by 4 bases and J by 2 bases, 8 bases remained unmatched. CDR1 and CDR2 from the germline V gene are SGHDT and YYEEEE. Here the CDR3 reads CASSLLGGANTEAFF. CDR3 sequence (DNA): TGTGCCAGCAGCCTGCTAGGGGGCGCAAACACTGAAGCTTTCTTT. Full variable domain (outside the CDR3, taken from reference TRBV5-6 and TRBJ1-1): DAGVTQSPTHLIKTRGQQVTLRCSPKSGHDTVSWYQQALGQGPQFIFQYYEEEERQRGNFPDRFSGHQFPNYSSELNVNALLLGDSALYLCASSLLGGANTEAFFGQGTRLTVV.

The gene calls are TRBV27 and TRBJ2-3, with TRBD2 identical over 7 bases. Germline CDR1 reads MNHEY; CDR2 reads SMNVEV (reference sequence). Unmatched junction bases numbered 10, after V lost 5 bases and J lost 2 bases. The CDR3 sequence is 16 residues long. The chain's CDR3 is CASSIRAGRSTDTQYF. The DNA of the CDR3 is TGTGCCAGCAGTATCCGAGCGGGGCGGTCCACAGATACGCAGTATTTT.